This TCR beta chain was recorded in a study of CD8 T cells in ankylosing spondylitis. Findings of the study overall: Peripheral blood samples showed relatively rare disease-linked clones, and these clones were CD8+.

Quantitative molecular-barcoded 5'-RACE generated the TCR beta libraries. Each CDR3 protein gets one entry after TCRdb re-called the 5' RACE reads with MiXCR. The table shows about 360,000 distinct CDR3 sequences, with roughly 20% occurring only once. Of note for this clonotype: Antigen specificity is unknown.

V was trimmed by 5 bases and J by 1 base, leaving 11 bases between them. The CDR3 contains 15 residues. The chain has TRBV12-3 or TRBV12-4 and TRBJ2-2; D is possibly TRBD1 (6 bases). Source material: blood, either unsorted or a sorted T cell fraction (not recorded which). The clonotype originates from a male donor with ankylosing spondylitis or in good health (not recorded which). The CDR3: CASSGKQGNTGELFF. DNA for the CDR3: TGTGCCAGCAGTGGCAAACAGGGGAACACCGGGGAGCTGTTTTTT.